This entry describes one T cell receptor (beta chain). Generated by immunoSEQ multiplex PCR, the TCRdb table keeps only in-frame clones and is missing some. The profile shows 95,000 or so clones, 70% to 90% of them singletons. The CDR3 is 11 amino acids. Trimming removed 7 bases from V and 4 bases from J, with 7 bases in between. Germline-derived CDR1 and CDR2 are MNHNY and SVGAGI (reference sequence). This sample was included in a study of identifying expanded T cells in peripheral blood. Sample: blood. The receptor was derived from a person aged 18 to 70 in good health. V gene TRBV6-6 combines with J gene TRBJ1-1, with D uncertain. The CDR3 DNA follows: TGTGCCAGCACCTTTGGCACTGAAGCTTTCTTT. Protein product: CASTFGTEAFF.